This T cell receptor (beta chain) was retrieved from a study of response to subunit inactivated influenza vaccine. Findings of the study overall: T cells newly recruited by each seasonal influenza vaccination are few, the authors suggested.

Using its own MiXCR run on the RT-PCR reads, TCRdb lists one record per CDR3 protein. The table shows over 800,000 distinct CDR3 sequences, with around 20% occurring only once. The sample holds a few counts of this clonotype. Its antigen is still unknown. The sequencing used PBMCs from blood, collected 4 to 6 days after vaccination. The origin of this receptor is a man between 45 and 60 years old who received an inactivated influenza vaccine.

The CDR3 nucleotides are TGTGCCAGCAGCACCCCCCGGGGTAGCGGAAATATAGGGGACATTCAGTACTTC. Residues: CASSTPRGSGNIGDIQYF. The chain links TRBV9 to TRBJ2-4, with a tentative D call TRBD2 (6 bases). This CDR3 is built from 18 residues. Germline values: CDR1 SGDLS, CDR2 YYNGEE. Trimming removed 4 bases at V and 8 bases at J, with 28 bases between.